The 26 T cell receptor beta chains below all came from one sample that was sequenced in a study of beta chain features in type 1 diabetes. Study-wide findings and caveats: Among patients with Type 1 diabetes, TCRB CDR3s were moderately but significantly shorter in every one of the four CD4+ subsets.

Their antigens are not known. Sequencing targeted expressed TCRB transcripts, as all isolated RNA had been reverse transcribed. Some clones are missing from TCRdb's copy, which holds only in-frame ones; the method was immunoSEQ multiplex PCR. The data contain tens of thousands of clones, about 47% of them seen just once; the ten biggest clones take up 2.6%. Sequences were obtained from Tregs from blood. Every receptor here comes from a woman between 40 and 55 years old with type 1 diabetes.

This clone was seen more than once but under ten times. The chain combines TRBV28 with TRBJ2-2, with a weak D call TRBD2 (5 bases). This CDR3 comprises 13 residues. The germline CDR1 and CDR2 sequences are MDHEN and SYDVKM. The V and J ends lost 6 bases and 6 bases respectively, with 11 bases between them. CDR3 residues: CASSTGVAGELFF. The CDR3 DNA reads TGTGCCAGCAGCACCGGGGTGGCCGGGGAGCTGTTTTTT.

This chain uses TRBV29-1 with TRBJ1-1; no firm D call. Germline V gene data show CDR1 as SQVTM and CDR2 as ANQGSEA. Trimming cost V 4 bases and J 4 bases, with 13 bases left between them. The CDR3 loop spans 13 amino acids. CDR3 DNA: TGCAGCGTTGGGGCCGAGGCGGGCACTGAAGCTTTCTTT. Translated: CSVGAEAGTEAFF.

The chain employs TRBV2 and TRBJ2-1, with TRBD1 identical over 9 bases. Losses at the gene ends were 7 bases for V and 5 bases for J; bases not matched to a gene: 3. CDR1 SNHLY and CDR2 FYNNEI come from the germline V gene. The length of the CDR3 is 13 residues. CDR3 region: CASTGQGDNEQFF. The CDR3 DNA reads TGTGCCAGCACGGGACAGGGAGACAATGAGCAGTTCTTC.

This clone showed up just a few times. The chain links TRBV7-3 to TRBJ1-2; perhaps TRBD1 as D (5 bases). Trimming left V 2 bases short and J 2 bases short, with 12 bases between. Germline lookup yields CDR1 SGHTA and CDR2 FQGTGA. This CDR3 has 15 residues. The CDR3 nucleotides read TGTGCCAGCAGCTTAGTGGGGGGAGCAAACTATGGCTACACCTTC. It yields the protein CASSLVGGANYGYTF.

The CDR3 DNA follows: TGTGCCACCAGCAGAGATCACGGGATTACTGGAAACACCATATATTTT. Translated, it gives CATSRDHGITGNTIYF. V and J are TRBV15 and TRBJ1-3; D unresolved. CDR3 size: 16 residues. V lost 0 bases, J lost 2 bases, and 11 bases lay in between. The germline gives CDR1 LNHNV, CDR2 YYDKDF (reference sequence).

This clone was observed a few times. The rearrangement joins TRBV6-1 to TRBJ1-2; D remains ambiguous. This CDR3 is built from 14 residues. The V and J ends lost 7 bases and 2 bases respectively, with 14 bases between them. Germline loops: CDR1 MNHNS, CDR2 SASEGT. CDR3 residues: CASTTGRGNYGYTF. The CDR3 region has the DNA TGTGCCAGCACCACCGGTCGGGGAAACTATGGCTACACCTTC.

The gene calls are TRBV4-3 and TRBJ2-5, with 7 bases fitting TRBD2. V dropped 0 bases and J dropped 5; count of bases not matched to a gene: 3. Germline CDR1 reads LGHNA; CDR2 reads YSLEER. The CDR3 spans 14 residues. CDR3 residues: CASSQEGLGETQYF. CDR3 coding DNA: TGCGCCAGCAGCCAAGAAGGACTAGGGGAGACCCAGTACTTC.

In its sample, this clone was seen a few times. The CDR3 reads CASSLGTEGEQYF. DNA of the CDR3: TGTGCCAGCAGCCTCGGGACTGAGGGGGAGCAGTACTTC. This chain uses TRBV7-2 with TRBJ2-7, with D possibly matching TRBD2 (6 bases). Germline CDR1 is SGHTA and CDR2 is FQGNSA. The CDR3 is 13 residues long. The V end was cut by 5 bases, the J end by 7 bases, with 15 bases between.

The CDR3 loop is CASSRQGTDTQYF. In DNA, the CDR3 is TGTGCCAGCAGCCGACAGGGCACAGATACGCAGTATTTT. The gene calls are TRBV6-4 and TRBJ2-3, with D perhaps TRBD1 (6 bases). The CDR3 length is 13 residues. With 6 bases removed from V and 1 base from J, the gap between germline ends came to 8 bases. Germline V gene data show CDR1 as MRHNA and CDR2 as SNTAGT.

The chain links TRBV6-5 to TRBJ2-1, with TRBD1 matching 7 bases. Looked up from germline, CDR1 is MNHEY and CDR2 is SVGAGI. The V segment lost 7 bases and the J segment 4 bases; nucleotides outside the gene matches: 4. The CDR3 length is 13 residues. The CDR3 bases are TGTGCCAGCAACAAGGGACAGTACAATGAGCAGTTCTTC. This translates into CASNKGQYNEQFF.

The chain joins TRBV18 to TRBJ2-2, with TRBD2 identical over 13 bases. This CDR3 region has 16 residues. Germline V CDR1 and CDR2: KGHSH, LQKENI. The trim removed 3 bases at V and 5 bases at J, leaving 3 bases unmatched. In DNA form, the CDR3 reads TGTGCCAGCTCACCGGGGACTAGCGGGGAAACCGGGGAGCTGTTTTTT. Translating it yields CASSPGTSGETGELFF.

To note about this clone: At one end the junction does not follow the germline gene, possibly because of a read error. The CDR3 nucleotides are TGCGCCAGCGGCTTTAGCCTTAGCACAGATACGCAGTATTTT. Its protein product is CASGFSLSTDTQYF. V and J are TRBV5-1 and TRBJ2-3; D uncertain. Germline V gene data show CDR1 as SGHRS and CDR2 as YFSETQ. This CDR3 has 14 residues.

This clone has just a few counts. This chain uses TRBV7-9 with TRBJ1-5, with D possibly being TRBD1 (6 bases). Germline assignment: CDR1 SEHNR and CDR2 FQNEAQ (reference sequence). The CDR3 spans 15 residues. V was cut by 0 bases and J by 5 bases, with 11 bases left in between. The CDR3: CASSLAGAEDQPQHF. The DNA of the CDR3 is TGTGCCAGCAGCTTAGCGGGGGCAGAGGATCAGCCCCAGCATTTT.

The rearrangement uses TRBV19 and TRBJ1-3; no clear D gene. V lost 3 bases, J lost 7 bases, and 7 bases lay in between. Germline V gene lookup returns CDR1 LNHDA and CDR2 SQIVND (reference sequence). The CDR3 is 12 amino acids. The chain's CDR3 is CASSMLGNTIYF. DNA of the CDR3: TGTGCCAGTAGTATGCTCGGGAACACCATATATTTT.

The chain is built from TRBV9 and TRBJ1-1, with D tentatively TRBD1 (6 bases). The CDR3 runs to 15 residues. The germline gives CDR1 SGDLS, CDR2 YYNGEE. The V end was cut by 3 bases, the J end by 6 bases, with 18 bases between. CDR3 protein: CASSDVSQGNPEAFF. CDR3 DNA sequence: TGTGCCAGCAGCGACGTATCACAGGGCAACCCTGAAGCTTTCTTT.

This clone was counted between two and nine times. The CDR3 is CASTLPGTGTNEQYF. In DNA form, the CDR3 reads TGTGCCAGCACCCTTCCCGGGACAGGGACCAACGAGCAGTACTTC. V and J are TRBV7-2 and TRBJ2-7, with 9 bases lining up with TRBD1. In germline, CDR1 is SGHTA, CDR2 FQGNSA. Trimming took 7 bases from V and 5 from J; bases not matched to a gene: 12. The CDR3 loop spans 15 amino acids.

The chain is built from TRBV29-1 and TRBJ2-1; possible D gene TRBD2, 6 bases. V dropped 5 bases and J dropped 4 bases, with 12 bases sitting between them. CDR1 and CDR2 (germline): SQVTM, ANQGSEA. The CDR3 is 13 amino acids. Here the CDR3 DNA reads TGCAGCGTTTCCCCGAGCGGGTACAATGAGCAGTTCTTC. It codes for CSVSPSGYNEQFF.

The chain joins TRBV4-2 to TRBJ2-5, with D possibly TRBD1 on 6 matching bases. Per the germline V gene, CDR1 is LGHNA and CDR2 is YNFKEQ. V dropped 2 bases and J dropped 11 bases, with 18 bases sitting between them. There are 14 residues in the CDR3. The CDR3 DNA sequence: TGTGCCAGCAGCCAAACCCCAGGGGAAAGGGAGCAGTACTTC. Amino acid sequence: CASSQTPGEREQYF.

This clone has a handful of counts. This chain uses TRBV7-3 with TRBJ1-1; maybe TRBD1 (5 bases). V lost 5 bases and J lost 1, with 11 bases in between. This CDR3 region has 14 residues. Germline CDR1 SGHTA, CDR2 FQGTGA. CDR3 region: CASSLYRSNTEAFF. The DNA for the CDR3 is TGTGCCAGCAGCCTCTACAGGTCGAACACTGAAGCTTTCTTT.

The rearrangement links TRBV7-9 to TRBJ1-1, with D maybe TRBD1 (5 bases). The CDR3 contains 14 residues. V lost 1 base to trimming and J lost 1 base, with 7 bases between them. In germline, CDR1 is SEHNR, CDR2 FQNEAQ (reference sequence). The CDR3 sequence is CASSLGQGNTEAFF. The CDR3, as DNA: TGTGCCAGCAGCTTAGGGCAGGGGAACACTGAAGCTTTCTTT.

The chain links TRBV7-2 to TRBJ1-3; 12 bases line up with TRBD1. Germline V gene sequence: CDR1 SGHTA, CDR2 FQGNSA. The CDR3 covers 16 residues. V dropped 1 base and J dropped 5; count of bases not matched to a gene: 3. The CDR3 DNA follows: TGTGCCAGCAGCTTAGGGGGACAGGGGGCTCGAAACACCATATATTTT. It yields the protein CASSLGGQGARNTIYF.

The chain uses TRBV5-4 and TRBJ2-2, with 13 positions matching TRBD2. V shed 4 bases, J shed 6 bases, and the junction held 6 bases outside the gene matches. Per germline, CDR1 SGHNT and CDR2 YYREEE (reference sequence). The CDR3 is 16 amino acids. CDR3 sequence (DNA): TGTGCCAGCAGCCCAACTAGCGGGGGGGCCTCCGGGGAGCTGTTTTTT. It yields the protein CASSPTSGGASGELFF.

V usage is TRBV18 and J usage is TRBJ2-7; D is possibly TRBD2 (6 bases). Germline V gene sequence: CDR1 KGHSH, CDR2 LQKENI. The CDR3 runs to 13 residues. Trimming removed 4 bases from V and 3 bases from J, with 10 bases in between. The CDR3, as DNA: TGTGCCAGCTCACTGGGAGGCAGCTACGAGCAGTACTTC. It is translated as CASSLGGSYEQYF.

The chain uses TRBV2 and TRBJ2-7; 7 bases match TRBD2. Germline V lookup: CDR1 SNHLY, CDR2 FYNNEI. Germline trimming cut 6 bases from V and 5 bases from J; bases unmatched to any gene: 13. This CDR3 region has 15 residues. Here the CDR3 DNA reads TGTGCCAGCAGGGGGCAGGGAGGGCCTGTGGACGAGCAGTACTTC. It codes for CASRGQGGPVDEQYF.

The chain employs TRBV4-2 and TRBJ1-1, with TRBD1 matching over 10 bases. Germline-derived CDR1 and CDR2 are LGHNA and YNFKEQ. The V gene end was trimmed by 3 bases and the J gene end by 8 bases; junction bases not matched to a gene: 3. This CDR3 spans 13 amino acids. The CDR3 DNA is TGTGCCAGCAGCCAGGGACAGGGGACAGAAGCTTTCTTT. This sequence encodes CASSQGQGTEAFF.

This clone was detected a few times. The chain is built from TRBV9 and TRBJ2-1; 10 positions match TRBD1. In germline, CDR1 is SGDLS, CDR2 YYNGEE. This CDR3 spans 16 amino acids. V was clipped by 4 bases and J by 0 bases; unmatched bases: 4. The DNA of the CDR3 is TGTGCCAGCAGCTACGGGGACAGGGGCTCCTACAATGAGCAGTTCTTC. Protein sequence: CASSYGDRGSYNEQFF. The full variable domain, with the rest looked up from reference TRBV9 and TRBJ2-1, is DSGVTQTPKHLITATGQRVTLRCSPRSGDLSVYWYQQSLDQGLQFLIQYYNGEERAKGNILERFSAQQFPDLHSELNLSSLELGDSALYFCASSYGDRGSYNEQFFGPGTRLTVL.